These 10 T cell receptor beta chains came from one sample sequenced in a study of blood T cell repertoires in COVID-19. Sequencing used immunoSEQ multiplex PCR; TCRdb keeps in-frame clones, though not all of them. The sample has about 160,000 clones, around 92% seen once. The source material was peripheral blood. These receptors all stem from a man aged 25-45 years with COVID-19, enrolled during active disease.

This chain connects TRBV5-1 to TRBJ2-5; 7 bases map to TRBD2. V lost 4 bases to trimming and J lost 5 bases; unmatched junction nucleotides: 8. The CDR3 contains 14 residues. Germline lookup yields CDR1 SGHRS and CDR2 YFSETQ. CDR3 sequence reads: CASSNGLVLETQYF. The CDR3 nucleotides read TGCGCCAGCAGCAACGGACTAGTGTTGGAGACCCAGTACTTC.

The chain uses TRBV19 and TRBJ1-1; no clear D gene. In germline, CDR1 is LNHDA, CDR2 SQIVND (reference sequence). V was clipped by 7 bases and J by 6 bases, with 18 bases between them. The CDR3 consists of 14 residues. The CDR3 region has the DNA TGTGCCAGTACTCCGGGAGCTGGGTCATCTGAAGCTTTCTTT. Amino acids: CASTPGAGSSEAFF.

The V and J genes are TRBV10-3 and TRBJ2-7; a possible D gene is TRBD1 (6 bases). CDR1 ENHRY and CDR2 SYGVKD come from the germline V gene. The CDR3 length is 14 residues. V shed 6 bases and J shed 0 bases, with 12 bases lying between them. This chain's CDR3 is CAIRTGTTSYEQYF. The CDR3 bases are TGTGCCATCAGAACCGGGACAACCTCCTACGAGCAGTACTTC.

The chain joins TRBV28 to TRBJ2-2; a possible D gene is TRBD2 (5 bases). V lost 11 bases and J 3 bases, leaving 10 bases between the germline ends. CDR3 length: 12 amino acids. Germline V gives CDR1 MDHEN, CDR2 SYDVKM. CDR3 protein: CAGRRDTGELFF. In DNA form, the CDR3 reads TGTGCCGGCCGGCGGGACACCGGGGAGCTGTTTTTT.

This chain joins TRBV7-9 and TRBJ2-7; D may be TRBD2 (5 bases). Germline CDR1 and CDR2: SEHNR and FQNEAQ (reference sequence). Trimming shortened V by 5 bases and J by 0 bases, and 17 bases separated the two germline ends. The CDR3 covers 16 residues. CDR3 sequence: CASSQIRTGSSYEQYF. The CDR3 nucleotides are TGTGCCAGCAGCCAAATCAGGACGGGGAGCTCCTACGAGCAGTACTTC.

The rearrangement links TRBV18 to TRBJ1-4, with TRBD1 matching 10 bases. Germline values: CDR1 KGHSH, CDR2 LQKENI. The CDR3 covers 17 residues. J was trimmed by 6 bases and V by 5 bases; bases with no gene match: 12. The CDR3 here is CASSFLPGQGPYEKLFF. In DNA form, the CDR3 reads TGTGCCAGCTCATTCCTTCCGGGACAGGGGCCCTATGAAAAACTGTTTTTT.

The chain is built from TRBV6-5 and TRBJ2-7; no reliable D call. The CDR3 is 12 amino acids. V was clipped by 6 bases and J by 5 bases, with 11 bases between them. Germline V gives CDR1 MNHEY, CDR2 SVGAGI. DNA for the CDR3: TGTGCCAGCAGCCGAGGTACGGACGAGCAGTACTTC. This sequence encodes CASSRGTDEQYF.

This chain connects TRBV7-9 to TRBJ2-3; perhaps TRBD1 as D (6 bases). This CDR3 spans 16 amino acids. The ends were cut back, 1 base at V and 5 bases at J, with 16 bases in the middle. CDR1 is SEHNR and CDR2 is FQNEAQ in the germline V gene (reference sequence). The CDR3 spells CASSLGASGAGDTQYF. The CDR3 DNA follows: TGTGCCAGCAGCTTAGGCGCCTCAGGGGCGGGAGATACGCAGTATTTT. The full variable domain, in which reference TRBV7-9 and TRBJ2-3 provide the parts outside the CDR3, is DTGVSQNPRHKITKRGQNVTFRCDPISEHNRLYWYRQTLGQGPEFLTYFQNEAQLEKSRLLSDRFSAERPKGSFSTLEIQRTEQGDSAMYLCASSLGASGAGDTQYFGPGTRLTVL.

The chain joins TRBV5-1 to TRBJ1-6, with a possible D match to TRBD1 (6 bases). V was cut by 4 bases and J by 0 bases, with 14 bases left in between. The CDR3 runs to 17 residues. CDR1 SGHRS and CDR2 YFSETQ come from the germline V gene. CDR3: CASSGSRGSSYNSPLHF. Here the CDR3 DNA reads TGCGCCAGCAGCGGATCCAGGGGAAGCTCCTATAATTCACCCCTCCACTTT.

This rearrangement joins TRBV28 to TRBJ1-4; TRBD1 aligns across 9 bases. V was pared by 7 bases and J by 5 bases, with 5 bases of the junction left unmatched. The CDR3 has 14 residues. Germline lookup yields CDR1 MDHEN and CDR2 SYDVKM. CDR3 protein: CASTHRGRNEKLFF. The CDR3 DNA reads TGTGCCAGCACCCACAGGGGGCGGAATGAAAAACTGTTTTTT. The variable domain in full, completed from reference TRBV28 and TRBJ1-4, reads DVKVTQSSRYLVKRTGEKVFLECVQDMDHENMFWYRQDPGLGLRLIYFSYDVKMKEKGDIPEGYSVSREKKERFSLILESASTNQTSMYLCASTHRGRNEKLFFGSGTQLSVL.